Below, 6 T cell receptor beta chains from the same sample are listed, as sequenced in a study of OX40 agonist ivuxolimab in advanced cancers. The assay was immunoSEQ multiplex PCR, and TCRdb's table has in-frame clones only and misses some. The repertoire holds tens of thousands of clones, roughly 90% seen once, with 4.5% to 5.5% in the top ten. The source material was CD4+ or CD8+ T cells sorted from blood, sampled in a trial of the OX40 agonist ivuxolimab. Source of these receptors: an adult with an advanced solid tumor such as melanoma, head and neck, liver or kidney cancer.

The CDR3: CASSQDQGSTNEKLFF. CDR3 nucleotide sequence: TGCGCCAGCAGCCAAGATCAGGGGTCAACTAATGAAAAACTGTTTTTT. The chain uses TRBV4-1 and TRBJ1-4, with a tentative D call TRBD1 (6 bases). CDR1 and CDR2 from the germline V gene are MGHRA and YSYEKL. The CDR3 has 16 residues. Trimming removed 0 bases at V and 0 bases at J, with 8 bases between.

This sequence joins TRBV5-1 and TRBJ2-3, with 9 bases fitting TRBD1. This CDR3 contains 18 residues. Trimming cost V 3 bases and J 4 bases; bases outside gene matches: 15. The germline CDR1 and CDR2 sequences are SGHRS and YFSETQ. In nucleotides, the CDR3 is TGCGCCAGCAGCTACGGATCCGGGACAGGGAAGGGTGCAGATACGCAGTATTTT. Translation gives CASSYGSGTGKGADTQYF.

V gene TRBV19 combines with J gene TRBJ2-7; D is unresolved. The germline V gene encodes CDR1 LNHDA and CDR2 SQIVND (reference sequence). V lost 6 bases, J lost 3 bases, and 18 bases lay in between. The CDR3 length is 15 residues. Here the CDR3 reads CASSSREGIGYEQYF. The CDR3 DNA reads TGTGCCAGTAGCAGCCGCGAAGGGATCGGCTACGAGCAGTACTTC.

CDR3 bases: TGTGCCAGCAGGGGGACAGGGACCTACAATGAGCAGTTCTTC. Protein sequence: CASRGTGTYNEQFF. The chain is built from TRBV5-6 and TRBJ2-1, with 9 bases lining up with TRBD1. The CDR3 has 14 amino acids. Trimming cost V 5 bases and J 2 bases; bases outside gene matches: 2. Germline loops: CDR1 SGHDT, CDR2 YYEEEE.

The chain has TRBV28 and TRBJ2-5, with 12 bases aligning to TRBD2. J lost 2 bases, V lost 5 bases, and 3 bases had no gene match. The CDR3 extends over 15 amino acids. Germline V lookup: CDR1 MDHEN, CDR2 SYDVKM. The CDR3 loop reads CASSPGLAGQETQYF. CDR3 nucleotides: TGTGCCAGCAGTCCAGGACTAGCGGGACAAGAGACCCAGTACTTC.

This clone has only a few counts. The V gene is TRBV2, the J gene TRBJ1-6; tentative D call: TRBD1 (5 bases). Germline V gene sequence: CDR1 SNHLY, CDR2 FYNNEI. This CDR3 has 15 residues. Trimming left V 5 bases short and J 6 bases short, with 14 bases between. The CDR3 DNA follows: TGTGCCAGCAGTCCCCAGGGTTTGGTTAATTCACCCCTCCACTTT. Translating gives CASSPQGLVNSPLHF.